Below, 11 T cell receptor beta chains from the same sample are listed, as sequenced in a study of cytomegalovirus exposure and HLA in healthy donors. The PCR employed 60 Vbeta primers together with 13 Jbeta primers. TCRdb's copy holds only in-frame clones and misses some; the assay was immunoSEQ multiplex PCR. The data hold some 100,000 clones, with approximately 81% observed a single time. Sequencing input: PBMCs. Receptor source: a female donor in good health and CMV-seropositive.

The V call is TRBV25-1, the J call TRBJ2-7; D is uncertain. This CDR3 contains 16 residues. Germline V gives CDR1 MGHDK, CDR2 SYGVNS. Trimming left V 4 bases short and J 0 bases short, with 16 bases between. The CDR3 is CASSGAAAWYSYEQYF. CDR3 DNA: TGTGCCAGCAGTGGCGCCGCGGCGTGGTACTCCTACGAGCAGTACTTC.

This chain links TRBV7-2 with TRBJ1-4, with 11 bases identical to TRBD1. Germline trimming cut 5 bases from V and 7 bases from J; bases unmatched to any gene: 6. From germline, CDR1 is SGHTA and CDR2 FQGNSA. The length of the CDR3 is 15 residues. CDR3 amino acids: CASSGGQGGREKLFF. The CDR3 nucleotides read TGTGCCAGCAGCGGGGGACAGGGGGGACGTGAAAAACTGTTTTTT.

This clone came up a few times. CDR3 in DNA: TGTGCCAGCAGCCCCGCGGGGCAGTCGATACGAGCTTTCTTT. It is translated as CASSPAGQSIRAFF. The chain is built from TRBV7-9 and TRBJ1-1; D is possibly TRBD1 (5 bases). The CDR3 contains 14 residues. CDR1 SEHNR and CDR2 FQNEAQ come from the germline V gene (reference sequence). V was trimmed by 5 bases and J by 10 bases, leaving 20 bases between them.

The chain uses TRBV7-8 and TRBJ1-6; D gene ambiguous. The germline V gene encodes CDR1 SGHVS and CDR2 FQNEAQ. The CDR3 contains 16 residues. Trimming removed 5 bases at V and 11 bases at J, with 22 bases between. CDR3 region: CASSPLVRAGGAPLHF. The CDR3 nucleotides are TGTGCCAGCAGCCCCCTGGTGAGGGCTGGCGGGGCACCCCTCCACTTT. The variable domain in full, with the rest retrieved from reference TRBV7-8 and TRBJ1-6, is GAGVSQSPRYKVAKRGQDVALRCDPISGHVSLFWYQQALGQGPEFLTYFQNEAQLDKSGLPSDRFFAERPEGSVSTLKIQRTQQEDSAVYLCASSPLVRAGGAPLHFGNGTRLTVT.

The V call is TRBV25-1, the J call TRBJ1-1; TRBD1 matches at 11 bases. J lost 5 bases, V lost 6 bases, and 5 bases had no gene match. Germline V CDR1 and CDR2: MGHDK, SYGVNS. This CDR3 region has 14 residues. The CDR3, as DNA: TGTGCCAGCAGCCGGGGGGACAGGGGGACTGAAGCTTTCTTT. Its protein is CASSRGDRGTEAFF.

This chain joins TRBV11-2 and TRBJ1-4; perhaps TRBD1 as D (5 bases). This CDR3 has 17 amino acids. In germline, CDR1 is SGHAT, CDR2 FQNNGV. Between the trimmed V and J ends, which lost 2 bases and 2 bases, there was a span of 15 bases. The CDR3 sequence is CASSLLGGIKTNEKLFF. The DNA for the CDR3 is TGTGCCAGCAGCTTACTGGGGGGAATAAAGACTAATGAAAAACTGTTTTTT.

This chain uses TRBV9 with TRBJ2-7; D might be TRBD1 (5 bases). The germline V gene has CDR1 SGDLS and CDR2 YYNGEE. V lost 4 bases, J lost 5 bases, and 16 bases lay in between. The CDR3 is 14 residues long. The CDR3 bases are TGTGCCAGCAGCCCAAAAGGGGCGAGGAACGAGCAGTACTTC. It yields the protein CASSPKGARNEQYF.

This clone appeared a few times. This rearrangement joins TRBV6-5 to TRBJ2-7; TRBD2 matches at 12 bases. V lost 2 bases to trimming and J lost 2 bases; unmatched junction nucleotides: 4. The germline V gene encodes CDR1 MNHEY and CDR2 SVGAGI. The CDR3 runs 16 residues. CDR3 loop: CASSYKASGGAYEQYF. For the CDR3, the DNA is TGTGCCAGCAGTTACAAGGCTAGCGGGGGGGCCTACGAGCAGTACTTC.

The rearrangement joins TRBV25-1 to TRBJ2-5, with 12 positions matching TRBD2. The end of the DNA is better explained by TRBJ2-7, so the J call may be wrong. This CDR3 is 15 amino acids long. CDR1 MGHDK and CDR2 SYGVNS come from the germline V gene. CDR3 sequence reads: CASSGTLAGGYEQYF. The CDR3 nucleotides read TGTGCCAGCAGTGGAACACTAGCGGGAGGTTACGAGCAGTACTTC.

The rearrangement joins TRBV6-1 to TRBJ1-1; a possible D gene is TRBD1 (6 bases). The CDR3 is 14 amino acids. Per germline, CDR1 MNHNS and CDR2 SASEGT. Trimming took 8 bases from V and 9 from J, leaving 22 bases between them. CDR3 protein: CASGRGQIFSQAFF. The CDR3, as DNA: TGTGCCAGCGGACGCGGACAGATTTTCTCGCAAGCTTTCTTT.

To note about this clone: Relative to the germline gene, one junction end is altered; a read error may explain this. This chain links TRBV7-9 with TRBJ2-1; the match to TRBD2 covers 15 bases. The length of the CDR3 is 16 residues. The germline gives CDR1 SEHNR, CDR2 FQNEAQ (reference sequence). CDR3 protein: CSSSPGTSGRINEQFF. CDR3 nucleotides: TGTTCCAGCAGCCCGGGGACTAGCGGGAGGATCAATGAGCAGTTCTTC. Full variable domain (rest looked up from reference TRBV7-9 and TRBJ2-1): DTGVSQNPRHKITKRGQNVTFRCDPISEHNRLYWYRQTLGQGPEFLTYFQNEAQLEKSRLLSDRFSAERPKGSFSTLEIQRTEQGDSAMYLCSSSPGTSGRINEQFFGPGTRLTVL.